This TCR beta chain appears in the sequencing data of a study of blood T cell repertoires in COVID-19. The CDR3 loop spans 15 amino acids. CDR1 ENHRY and CDR2 SYGVKD come from the germline V gene. V lost 0 bases and J lost 1, with 9 bases in between. This clone was detected only a few times. TCRdb's table, derived via immunoSEQ multiplex PCR, lists solely in-frame clones and lacks some. The sample consists of approximately 170,000 clones, 74% of them appearing once. The gene calls are TRBV10-3 and TRBJ1-2; no reliable D call. The sequenced sample consisted of peripheral blood. The TCR was taken from a woman older than 75 with acute or convalescent COVID-19. CDR3 loop: CAISESSDFNYGYTF. The CDR3 nucleotides are TGTGCCATCAGTGAGTCCTCAGATTTTAACTATGGCTACACCTTC.